A selection of T cell receptor beta chains follows, all from one sample in a study of blood T cell repertoires in COVID-19. Sequencing was performed with immunoSEQ multiplex PCR; in TCRdb, only in-frame clones are kept and a portion is missing. The table includes more than 200,000 clones, about 89% detected once. The sample was PBMCs or T cells enriched from blood (not recorded which). All receptors come from a woman in her twenties or thirties who had recovered from COVID-19. The CDR3 runs from the conserved cysteine through the conserved F or W. Fields, in order: J gene, clone size, D gene, V gene, CDR3 protein, CDR3 DNA. The D gene is left open where the match is weak. Size values are once, few and many counts, or a class for expanded clones, and some rows have none.

>TRBJ2-3|.|.|TRBV7-7
CASSRLESPTDTQYF
TGTGCTAGCAGCCGCTTGGAGAGTCCAACAGATACGCAGTATTTT
>TRBJ1-1|few|TRBD1|TRBV19
CASTPGGLRFAEAFF
TGTGCCAGTACTCCAGGGGGCTTGAGGTTTGCTGAAGCTTTCTTT
>TRBJ1-2|.|.|TRBV28
CASSLARANYGYTF
TGTGCCAGCAGTTTGGCCAGGGCAAACTATGGCTACACCTTC
>TRBJ1-1|.|.|TRBV27
CASSLNSQFTEAFF
TGTGCCAGCAGTTTAAACAGCCAATTTACTGAAGCTTTCTTT
>TRBJ1-4|.|.|TRBV18
CASSPISSTNEKLFF
TGTGCCAGCTCACCAATTAGTTCAACTAATGAAAAACTGTTTTTT
>TRBJ2-1|.|TRBD2|TRBV6-2/TRBV6-3
CASSPYGGGREGEQFF
TGTGCCAGCAGCCCTTACGGGGGGGGAAGAGAGGGTGAGCAGTTCTTC
>TRBJ2-7|few|.|TRBV4-2
CASSQDRSYEQYF
TGTGCCAGCAGCCAAGATCGCTCCTACGAGCAGTACTTC
>TRBJ2-7|.|TRBD2|TRBV9
CASSSTSGTYEQYF
TGTGCCAGCAGCTCTACTAGCGGGACCTACGAGCAGTACTTC
>TRBJ1-2|.|.|TRBV28
CASRRNYGYTF
TGTGCCAGCAGGAGGAACTATGGCTACACCTTC
>TRBJ1-2|.|TRBD1|TRBV5-1
CASSLVQGGYGYTF
TGCGCCAGCAGCTTGGTCCAGGGGGGCTATGGCTACACCTTC
>TRBJ2-1|.|TRBD1|TRBV7-6
CASSSDRELYNEQFF
TGTGCCAGCAGCTCGGACAGGGAGTTATACAATGAGCAGTTCTTC
>TRBJ2-1|.|TRBD2|TRBV28
CASSPGGTSSHEQFF
TGTGCCAGCAGTCCTGGCGGGACTAGCAGCCATGAGCAGTTCTTC
>TRBJ1-2|.|.|TRBV30
CAGAEYNYGYTF
TGTGCGGGGGCGGAGTATAACTATGGCTACACCTTC
>TRBJ2-2|.|.|TRBV27
CASSIIGGRRKVAGELFF
TGTGCCAGCAGCATTATCGGGGGGCGTCGGAAAGTCGCCGGGGAGCTGTTTTTT
>TRBJ1-2|.|.|TRBV11-1
CASSRGQNYGYTF
TGTGCCAGCAGTCGCGGACAGAACTATGGCTACACCTTC
>TRBJ2-7|.|TRBD2|TRBV27
CASGLAGAYEQYF
TGTGCCAGCGGACTAGCGGGAGCCTACGAGCAGTACTTC
>TRBJ2-5|.|.|TRBV30
CAWSGQNQETQYF
TGTGCCTGGAGTGGTCAGAATCAAGAGACCCAGTACTTC
>TRBJ2-2|.|TRBD1|TRBV30
CAWGPGTGGPGELFF
TGTGCCTGGGGGCCCGGGACAGGGGGACCCGGGGAGCTGTTTTTT
>TRBJ2-1|.|.|TRBV20-1
CSAREPPEQFF
TGCAGTGCTAGGGAGCCCCCCGAGCAGTTCTTC
>TRBJ1-1|once|.|TRBV5-6
CASSLLIGTPVFEAFF
TGTGCCAGCAGCTTACTCATTGGGACACCGGTATTTGAAGCTTTCTTT
>TRBJ1-1|.|TRBD1|TRBV5-1
CASSPQGGDTEAFF
TGCGCCAGCAGCCCTCAGGGGGGAGACACTGAAGCTTTCTTT
>TRBJ2-1|.|TRBD2|TRBV6-5
CASSLSGYSYNEQFF
TGTGCCAGCAGCCTTAGCGGGTACTCCTACAATGAGCAGTTCTTC
>TRBJ1-2|.|.|TRBV19
CASKHSTNYGYTF
TGTGCCAGTAAGCACAGTACTAACTATGGCTACACCTTC
>TRBJ1-2|.|.|TRBV5-1
CASSSTERPTLRGYTF
TGCGCCAGCAGCTCAACGGAACGCCCGACCCTGCGGGGCTACACCTTC
>TRBJ1-5|.|TRBD1|TRBV7-9
CASSRQGDLNQPQHF
TGTGCCAGCAGCCGACAGGGGGACCTTAATCAGCCCCAGCATTTT
>TRBJ1-2|.|TRBD1|TRBV6-2/TRBV6-3
CASSGQGDYGYTF
TGTGCCAGCAGTGGACAGGGCGACTATGGCTACACCTTC
>TRBJ1-1|.|TRBD1|TRBV7-9
CASIEQGLGITEAFF
TGTGCCAGCATCGAACAGGGGCTTGGGATCACTGAAGCTTTCTTT
>TRBJ2-3|.|.|TRBV7-2
CASSLWSSYTDTQYF
TGTGCCAGCAGCCTATGGTCGAGTTACACAGATACGCAGTATTTT
>TRBJ2-2|.|TRBD2|TRBV19
CASRRTSGNANTGELFF
TGTGCCAGTAGAAGGACAAGCGGGAACGCGAACACCGGGGAGCTGTTTTTT
>TRBJ1-3|.|.|TRBV4-1
CASSQVGAGSGNTIYF
TGCGCCAGCAGCCAAGTGGGGGCAGGGTCGGGAAACACCATATATTTT
>TRBJ2-5|few|TRBD2|TRBV11-1
CASSPRLAGRSETQYF
TGTGCCAGCAGCCCCAGACTAGCGGGACGTTCTGAGACCCAGTACTTC
>TRBJ1-2|.|TRBD1|TRBV5-1
CASSSTTGTGGGYGYTF
TGCGCCAGCAGCTCGACGACCGGGACAGGGGGCGGCTATGGCTACACCTTC